One and the same sample provided the 28 T cell receptor beta chains below, sequenced in a study of T cells in localized non-small cell lung cancer. Sequencing was performed with immunoSEQ multiplex PCR; in TCRdb, only in-frame clones are kept and a portion is missing. The sample lists tens of thousands of clones, around 86% occurring once. Sequencing was performed on peripheral blood mononuclear cells, taken before any cancer treatment. Receptors originate from a male donor aged 60 or over with stage II lung adenocarcinoma.

This clone was recorded only once. The CDR3: CASSELGSPLHF. CDR3 bases: TGCGCCAGCAGTGAACTAGGGTCACCCCTCCACTTT. The chain carries TRBV10-2 and TRBJ1-6, with D unresolved. There are 12 residues in the CDR3. The germline gives CDR1 WSHSY, CDR2 SAAADI. V lost 3 bases and J 10 bases, leaving 7 bases between the germline ends.

V is TRBV5-6 and J is TRBJ1-2; no clear D gene. Germline CDR1 SGHDT, CDR2 YYEEEE. CDR3 size: 8 residues. The CDR3 bases are TGTAAGGGCTATGGCTACACCTTC. It encodes CKGYGYTF. The full variable domain, completed using reference TRBV5-6 and TRBJ1-2, is DAGVTQSPTHLIKTRGQQVTLRCSPKSGHDTVSWYQQALGQGPQFIFQYYEEEERQRGNFPDRFSGHQFPNYSSELNVNALLLGDSALYLCKGYGYTFGSGTRLTVV.

The sample holds one count of this clone. This chain links TRBV6-1 with TRBJ2-5; possible D gene TRBD2, 6 bases. CDR3 length: 12 residues. Germline-derived CDR1 and CDR2 are MNHNS and SASEGT. V was pared by 6 bases and J by 5 bases, with 10 bases between. CDR3 protein: CASSARGETQYF. As DNA, the CDR3 is TGTGCCAGCAGCGCTCGGGGGGAGACCCAGTACTTC.

This clone was counted once. The gene calls are TRBV5-1 and TRBJ2-7; possible D gene TRBD2, 7 bases. This CDR3 region has 13 residues. Germline values: CDR1 SGHRS, CDR2 YFSETQ. V was shortened by 4 bases and J by 10 bases, with 18 bases between the two germline ends. CDR3 sequence (DNA): TGCGCCAGCAGCCCCGGAGGGGGGGACCTTCAGTACTTC. Translated, it gives CASSPGGGDLQYF. The full variable domain, completed using reference TRBV5-1 and TRBJ2-7, is KAGVTQTPRYLIKTRGQQVTLSCSPISGHRSVSWYQQTPGQGLQFLFEYFSETQRNKGNFPGRFSGRQFSNSRSEMNVSTLELGDSALYLCASSPGGGDLQYFGPGTRLTVT.

The V and J genes are TRBV5-1 and TRBJ1-4; tentative D call: TRBD1 (5 bases). The germline V gene has CDR1 SGHRS and CDR2 YFSETQ. This CDR3 comprises 15 residues. Trimming cost V 4 bases and J 4 bases, with 14 bases left between them. As DNA, the CDR3 is TGCGCCAGCAGCCCGGAGGGGTTTGATAATGAAAAACTGTTTTTT. Translated, it gives CASSPEGFDNEKLFF.

V is TRBV6-1 and J is TRBJ1-5; D gene unclear. This CDR3 contains 13 residues. The V gene's germline CDR1 is MNHNS and CDR2 SASEGT. V was cut by 3 bases and J by 2 bases, with 5 bases left in between. CDR3 in DNA: TGTGCCAGCAGTGACACGCGCAATCAGCCCCAGCATTTT. It yields the protein CASSDTRNQPQHF.

The V gene is TRBV6-6, the J gene TRBJ2-5; D is ambiguous. The V and J ends lost 0 bases and 2 bases respectively, with 13 bases between them. The CDR3 sequence is 16 residues long. Germline V gene sequence: CDR1 MNHNY, CDR2 SVGAGI (reference sequence). The CDR3 bases are TGTGCCAGCAGTTACTCCTCCCTCCCCGGGCAAGAGACCCAGTACTTC. Residues: CASSYSSLPGQETQYF.

This sequence joins TRBV7-6 and TRBJ2-1; 10 nucleotides line up with TRBD2. With V trimmed by 1 base and J by 5 bases, 5 bases remained unmatched. Germline values: CDR1 SGHVS, CDR2 FNYEAQ. The CDR3 is 16 amino acids. The CDR3 coding sequence is TGTGCCAGCAGCTTAGGTTGGACTAGCGGTGACAATGAGCAGTTCTTC. Encoded protein: CASSLGWTSGDNEQFF.

This sequence joins TRBV2 and TRBJ2-5; D not resolved. The CDR3 consists of 10 residues. V lost 6 bases and J 5 bases, leaving 4 bases between the germline ends. CDR1 is SNHLY, CDR2 FYNNEI, per germline. CDR3 sequence reads: CASRDETQYF. The CDR3 DNA reads as TGTGCCAGCAGGGATGAGACCCAGTACTTC.

This clone appeared a few times. The gene calls are TRBV5-1 and TRBJ2-2; the D is unclear. CDR1 SGHRS and CDR2 YFSETQ come from the germline V gene. Deletions cut 0 bases from V and 8 bases from J, with 8 bases between. The CDR3 length is 13 residues. The CDR3 DNA follows: TGCGCCAGCAGCTTGGACTGGCCGGGGGAGCTGTTTTTT. Protein sequence: CASSLDWPGELFF.

The V gene is TRBV5-4, the J gene TRBJ2-1, with D possibly TRBD2 on 5 matching bases. V lost 0 bases, J lost 4 bases, and 11 bases lay in between. The CDR3 is 15 amino acids. CDR1 and CDR2 (germline): SGHNT, YYREEE (reference sequence). CDR3 in amino acids: CASSLGIAGYNEQFF. The CDR3 bases are TGTGCCAGCAGCTTGGGTATTGCGGGTTACAATGAGCAGTTCTTC.

This chain uses TRBV7-2 with TRBJ2-1, with 11 bases matching TRBD2. The J segment lost 9 bases and the V segment lost 5 bases, leaving 12 bases of the junction unmatched. Germline V gene sequence: CDR1 SGHTA, CDR2 FQGNSA. The CDR3 spans 16 residues. The CDR3 loop is CASSLNSGRGPGEQFF. CDR3 coding DNA: TGTGCCAGCAGCCTAAATAGCGGGAGGGGTCCAGGTGAGCAGTTCTTC.

This clone has only one observation. V and J are TRBV2 and TRBJ2-5, with D perhaps TRBD1 (5 bases). The CDR3 length is 12 residues. CDR1 and CDR2 from the germline V gene are SNHLY and FYNNEI. Between the trimmed V and J ends, which lost 11 bases and 0 bases, there was a span of 10 bases. The CDR3: CAGQGYQETQYF. CDR3 bases: TGTGCCGGGCAGGGCTACCAAGAGACCCAGTACTTC.

CDR3 in DNA: TGTGCCAGCAGCCAAGATCGGACTAGCATGTCGGATACGCAGTATTTT. Amino acids: CASSQDRTSMSDTQYF. The chain recombines TRBV4-2 with TRBJ2-3; 8 nucleotides agree with TRBD2. Germline-derived CDR1 and CDR2 are LGHNA and YNFKEQ. V lost 0 bases and J lost 6; bases outside the gene matches: 8. The CDR3 consists of 16 residues.

About this clone itself: At the DNA level, this CDR3 is encoded by other sequences in the same sample as well. The V call is TRBV5-4, the J call TRBJ2-1; the D gene is possibly TRBD1 (8 bases). V lost 1 base and J lost 8, with 10 bases in between. The CDR3 covers 13 residues. Looked up from germline, CDR1 is SGHNT and CDR2 is YYREEE (reference sequence). CDR3 loop: CASSLTGGDEQFF. DNA for the CDR3: TGTGCCAGCAGCTTGACAGGGGGGGATGAGCAGTTCTTC.

The chain recombines TRBV19 with TRBJ1-1; unclear D gene. The CDR3 extends over 14 amino acids. Trimming removed 2 bases at V and 2 bases at J, with 9 bases between. The germline V gene has CDR1 LNHDA and CDR2 SQIVND (reference sequence). CDR3 sequence: CASSIPNANTEAFF. The CDR3 coding sequence is TGTGCCAGTAGTATACCGAACGCTAACACTGAAGCTTTCTTT.

The chain employs TRBV30 and TRBJ2-1; D call uncertain. The CDR3 runs to 11 residues. From germline, CDR1 is GTSNPN and CDR2 SVGIG (reference sequence). V was cut by 2 bases and J by 6 bases, with 5 bases left in between. CDR3 region: CAWSLSNEQFF. The DNA of the CDR3 is TGTGCCTGGAGTTTATCCAATGAGCAGTTCTTC.

Only a few counts were recorded for this clone. The chain uses TRBV4-1 and TRBJ1-3; D unclear. This CDR3 has 19 residues. CDR1 is MGHRA, CDR2 YSYEKL, per germline. V lost 3 bases, J lost 0 bases, and 21 bases lay in between. The CDR3 nucleotides read TGCGCCAGCAGCCACGCCTCTGCCCCAGGATTCAGCTCTGGAAACACCATATATTTT. Protein product: CASSHASAPGFSSGNTIYF.

The rearrangement links TRBV19 to TRBJ2-7; 11 bases match TRBD1. CDR1 and CDR2 from the germline V gene are LNHDA and SQIVND (reference sequence). The CDR3 is 14 amino acids. With 3 bases clipped from V and 2 bases from J, the junction kept 0 bases outside the gene matches. CDR3 loop: CASSMGQGAYEQYF. CDR3 DNA sequence: TGTGCCAGTAGTATGGGACAGGGGGCCTACGAGCAGTACTTC.

The V and J genes are TRBV21-1 and TRBJ1-5. TRBV21-1 is assigned pseudogene status. The CDR3 extends over 19 amino acids. CDR3 DNA sequence: TGTGCCAGCAGCCCAACAGACAGAGGGATGGAGGCTAGCAATCAGCCCCAGCATTTT. Translation gives CASSPTDRGMEASNQPQHF.

This clone is categorized as medium-sized. The chain uses TRBV7-2 and TRBJ2-2; D unclear. V was pared by 5 bases and J by 2 bases, with 9 bases between. Germline V gives CDR1 SGHTA, CDR2 FQGNSA. The CDR3 contains 14 residues. CDR3 bases: TGTGCCAGCAGCCATAACTTTAACACCGGGGAGCTGTTTTTT. It specifies CASSHNFNTGELFF.

This clone was counted a few times. The rearrangement uses TRBV5-4 and TRBJ2-6; D remains ambiguous. Trimming cost V 4 bases and J 0 bases, with 11 bases left between them. Germline V lookup: CDR1 SGHNT, CDR2 YYREEE (reference sequence). The CDR3 runs to 16 residues. CDR3 nucleotide sequence: TGTGCCAGCAGCCTAGATGGCCTCTCTGGGGCCAACGTCCTGACTTTC. The encoded protein is CASSLDGLSGANVLTF.

This chain connects TRBV27 to TRBJ1-1, with a weak D call TRBD1 (6 bases). The germline V gene has CDR1 MNHEY and CDR2 SMNVEV (reference sequence). The CDR3 consists of 14 residues. The V end was cut by 5 bases, the J end by 4 bases, with 14 bases between. This CDR3 is CASSGTGRVTEAFF. CDR3 nucleotides: TGTGCCAGCAGTGGAACAGGGAGGGTCACTGAAGCTTTCTTT.

This clone was detected only once. CDR3 DNA: TGTGCCAGCAGCCTGATGGGGGGCAATCAGCCCCAGCATTTT. This encodes CASSLMGGNQPQHF. The genes are TRBV5-4 and TRBJ1-5; weak D call: TRBD1 (5 bases). The CDR3 sequence is 14 residues long. The V end was cut by 4 bases, the J end by 2 bases, with 10 bases between. Germline V gene sequence: CDR1 SGHNT, CDR2 YYREEE (reference sequence).

This clone was picked up one time. The chain combines TRBV6-5 with TRBJ2-2; unclear D gene. The CDR3 length is 15 residues. Per the germline V gene, CDR1 is MNHEY and CDR2 is SVGAGI. V was pared by 3 bases and J by 1 base, with 9 bases between. The chain's CDR3 is CASSYKAGNTGELFF. CDR3 in DNA: TGTGCCAGCAGTTATAAGGCAGGGAACACCGGGGAGCTGTTTTTT.

The rearrangement uses TRBV5-1 and TRBJ2-1; 9 nucleotides agree with TRBD2. The CDR3 is 16 amino acids. Germline values: CDR1 SGHRS, CDR2 YFSETQ. The V and J ends lost 3 bases and 5 bases, in that order; junction bases with no gene match: 9. CDR3 nucleotides: TGCGCCAGCAGCTCCCTGGGGACTAGCCGGGACAATGAGCAGTTCTTC. This sequence encodes CASSSLGTSRDNEQFF.

V is TRBV7-2 and J is TRBJ2-2, with D uncertain. V dropped 5 bases and J dropped 3 bases, with 10 bases sitting between them. CDR3 length: 14 residues. The germline gives CDR1 SGHTA, CDR2 FQGNSA. The CDR3 reads CASSPLGYTGELFF. CDR3 nucleotide sequence: TGTGCCAGCAGCCCCCTGGGTTACACCGGGGAGCTGTTTTTT.

The gene calls are TRBV6-1 and TRBJ1-1; TRBD1 might be the D (6 bases). The CDR3 length is 15 residues. From germline, CDR1 is MNHNS and CDR2 SASEGT. Trimming shortened V by 4 bases and J by 1 base, and 13 bases separated the two germline ends. The DNA for the CDR3 is TGTGCCAGCAGTGGGCTGACAGGTGGGAACACTGAAGCTTTCTTT. This codes for CASSGLTGGNTEAFF.